The entry that follows covers one T cell receptor beta chain sequence. The antigen it binds to is not known. This may come from a read error, since a much larger clone is one base off. Amplification of TCR beta CDR3 regions was carried out from RNA transcripts. A first-round RT-PCR of the TCR CDR3 used the HTBI primer set with the Qiagen OneStep RT-PCR kit. The libraries were constructed in a second round of multiplex PCR and then size-selected and purified. Sequencing of the libraries was done on an Illumina HiSeq2000 using paired-end 100 bp reads. For the original study's pipeline: SOAPnuke was used to process the raw data, with reads discarded if the reads contained adapters or uncalled bases, had a mean Phred below 15, or lacked an exact constant-primer or identifier match. High-quality paired reads were merged using COPE v1.2.5, and each unique nucleotide sequence was defined as a clonotype. Clonotypes were aligned to IMGT TRBV, TRBD and TRBJ reference segments using MiTCR v1.1. The analysis included only V-J combinations with a frequency above 0.0001, which together covered 98% to 99.2% of the repertoires. A TCS score was defined as the ratio between F50 (clonal expansion) and ExV (chaos), using BLOSUM62-based TCRdist between CDR3 peptides within each V-J. Welch's t-statistics and random forest reduced around 550 V-J features to roughly 13, which were used in a naive Bayes classifier (R e1071). The public sequencing data were trimmed at Q25 with fastp and processed into clonotypes with MiXCR by TCRdb, which kept only in-frame beta chains. Rows with a matching CDR3 protein are joined into one entry that keeps the most common DNA and genes. What appears here as the V and J calls and clone size reflects TCRdb's work, not the paper's. In all, the sample holds about 300,000 distinct CDR3 sequences, and around 19% of those were seen once. Approximately 37% of the sample is taken by the ten largest.

This entry belongs to a study of T cells in Graves' hyperthyroidism and ophthalmopathy (dated by TCRdb to the late 2010s). In terms of the full investigation: Peripheral blood samples were taken at the time of initial diagnosis, prior to any treatment. According to the paper, TCR Vbeta CDR3 sequencing was carried out on approximately 140 peripheral blood samples, which came from under 50 ophthalmopathy, some 73 hyperthyroidism and some 17 progressor patients. Prospective prediction of ophthalmopathy was tested in an independent validation cohort consisting of 18 to 20 hyperthyroidism patients and around 16 patients who later progressed to ophthalmopathy. For training and testing, the roughly 97 patients in the discovery cohort were randomly divided in a 7:3 ratio. A discovery cohort of about 100 patients, roughly 40 with Graves' ophthalmopathy and more than 55 with stable Graves' hyperthyroidism, was used to find distinguishing TCR V-J signatures. In addition, the study compared T-cell repertoires in thyroid tissue and in blood from five to seven Graves' hyperthyroidism patients. After blood sampling, hyperthyroidism patients were treated with methimazole at a starting dose of 30 mg daily, and ophthalmopathy patients were treated with high-dose intravenous methylprednisolone. Broader findings and caveats from the paper: Most expanded thyroid clonotypes (frequency above 0.001) were also found in blood, which suggests that blood repertoires may mirror thyroid immune responses. A 13 V-J signature model separated ophthalmopathy from stable hyperthyroidism, with 87.88% sensitivity and just under 84% specificity in cross-validation and 80%/75% in testing. Sample size was not statistically predetermined, and investigators were not blinded to group allocation. During validation, the model predicted progression to ophthalmopathy a median of around 6 months ahead of onset, with approximately 71% sensitivity and 72.22% specificity.

The germline V gene (reference sequence) gives CDR1 as LGHDT and CDR2 as YNNKEL. The CDR3 goes from the cysteine to the phenylalanine over 15 residues. Kept here is only the CDR3 DNA, which spans 45 bases and is read in frame from base 1. Ophthalmopathy patients had moderately to severely active disease, Clinical Activity Score of at least 3, NOSPECS grade of at least 4, and duration under 3 months. The study excluded patients with uncontrolled infections, other autoimmune diseases, pregnancy or lactation. Diagnoses relied on clinical symptoms, serum thyroxine and TRAb, thyroid ultrasound and orbital computed tomography. Ficoll-Paque density gradient centrifugation was used to isolate PBMCs from approximately 11 ml of fresh peripheral blood. Total RNA was extracted with Trizol reagent, and quality was checked on an Agilent 2100 Bioanalyzer.

The chain couples TRBV3-1 to TRBJ2-1, with TRBD2 matching 14 junction bases. Sequencing was done on a sample of blood. This sequence was found in a man in his fifties with Graves' ophthalmopathy. The DNA reads as follows: TGTGCCTGCAGCTTGGGACTAGCGGGAGAGCGTGAGCAGTTCTTC. It is translated as CACSLGLAGEREQFF.